Detailed here is one TCR beta chain. Its target is not known. The data were taken from a study of T cells in narcolepsy. General study findings and limits: Autoreactive clonotypes reportedly recurred in blood of same and different patients, not controls.

CDR3 size: 13 residues. V was pared by 9 bases and J by 0 bases, with 1 base of the junction left unmatched. Looked up from germline, CDR1 is MNHNS and CDR2 is SASEGT. Sequenced by immunoSEQ multiplex PCR; TCRdb stores in-frame clones only, minus some. This sample yields under 35,000 clones, of which less than 90% are seen a single time; about 2.5% belongs to the top ten. The sample was CD45RA- memory CD4+ T cells from PBMCs. This receptor was taken from a human donor with narcolepsy. The J gene is TRBJ2-3, the V gene TRBV6-1, with 9 positions matching TRBD2. Written as DNA, the CDR3 is TGTGCCAGGGGACTAGCTAGCACAGATACGCAGTATTTT. Amino acid sequence: CARGLASTDTQYF.